This T cell receptor (beta chain) was identified during a study of blood T cell repertoires in COVID-19. The table came from immunoSEQ multiplex PCR; TCRdb's copy has only in-frame clones and leaves some out. This table has 150,000 to 200,000 clones, around 90% appearing once. The CDR3 loop spans 14 amino acids. Trimming cost V 5 bases and J 2 bases; bases outside gene matches: 6. The germline CDR1 and CDR2 sequences are SGHTA and FQGTGA. Sequencing used peripheral blood. The receptor was derived from a middle-aged man with active or convalescent COVID-19. The chain has TRBV7-3 and TRBJ2-7; 7 bases match TRBD2. The CDR3 loop is CASSPWGGAYEQYF. CDR3 sequence (DNA): TGTGCCAGCAGCCCCTGGGGGGGAGCCTACGAGCAGTACTTC.